This T cell receptor beta chain was captured by sequencing in a study of sequential checkpoint blockade in melanoma. Study background: Randomization was 1:1 between first-line nivolumab→ipilimumab and ipilimumab→nivolumab.

The CDR3 totals 15 residues. Germline V CDR1 and CDR2: LGHNA, YSLEER. V was clipped by 3 bases and J by 5 bases; unmatched bases: 7. This clone was counted only a few times. Treatment specified: randomized to nivolumab then ipilimumab (arm A) or the reverse (arm B). The protocol was immunoSEQ multiplex PCR, while the TCRdb copy is restricted to in-frame clones and leaves out a portion. The sample carries several thousand clones, around 50% recorded once. V and J are TRBV4-3 and TRBJ2-7, with TRBD1 matching over 10 bases. The receptor was derived from a human donor with melanoma. The specimen was CD8+ T cells sorted from blood (inferred from file names), collected from a patient given nivolumab and ipilimumab in sequence. The CDR3 protein is CASSHPGQGSDEQYF. The DNA for the CDR3 is TGCGCCAGCAGCCACCCGGGACAGGGGTCCGACGAGCAGTACTTC.